The 4 T cell receptor beta chains below come from one sample, sequenced in a study of HIV-infected patients and healthy controls. TCRdb redid the calling of the 5' RACE reads with MiXCR, one entry per CDR3 protein. The sample records some 70,000 distinct CDR3 sequences, 15% to 20% being singletons. The sample taken for sequencing was CD4+ T cells from blood. The source of these receptors is a human donor in good health.

This clonotype was recorded a few times. This chain's CDR3 is CASQNRAGFDQPQHF. The DNA of the CDR3 is TGCGCCAGCCAGAACAGGGCAGGGTTTGATCAGCCCCAGCATTTT. The V and J genes are TRBV10-2 and TRBJ1-5, with D perhaps TRBD1 (6 bases). Germline-derived CDR1 and CDR2 are WSHSY and SAAADI. The CDR3 runs to 15 residues. V shed 8 bases and J shed 5 bases, with 19 bases lying between them.

This clonotype appeared a few times. The chain links TRBV20-1 to TRBJ2-1; the D is unclear. Per germline, CDR1 DFQATT and CDR2 SNEGSKA (reference sequence). V was trimmed by 4 bases and J by 12 bases, leaving 22 bases between them. This CDR3 spans 14 amino acids. The CDR3 DNA reads TGCAGTGCTATTGGTGGTATCCAGAGGAGCGTGCAGTTCTTC. This gives the protein CSAIGGIQRSVQFF.

This CDR3 is CASSKLSGKSYNEQFF. The CDR3 DNA follows: TGTGCCAGCAGTAAGCTTAGCGGTAAATCCTACAATGAGCAGTTCTTC. The chain employs TRBV27 and TRBJ2-1, with TRBD2 as a possible D gene (6 bases). Germline V gives CDR1 MNHEY, CDR2 SMNVEV (reference sequence). This CDR3 is 16 amino acids long. Between the trimmed V and J ends, which lost 5 bases and 1 base, there was a span of 15 bases.

This clonotype came up a few times. This chain uses TRBV7-2 with TRBJ2-7; 7 bases align to TRBD2. The CDR3 runs 14 residues. The ends lost 1 base at V and 3 bases at J; junction bases unmatched: 3. Germline V gives CDR1 SGHTA, CDR2 FQGNSA. The DNA of the CDR3 is TGTGCCAGCAGCTTAGAATGGACTAGCTACGAGCAGTACTTC. Translating gives CASSLEWTSYEQYF.